The clone carrying this TCR beta chain has a single count. The data originate from a study of blood T cell repertoires in COVID-19. Study in general: Whether acute or convalescent, the COVID-19 samples came from the United States, Italy and Spain. Sources were T cells, B-cell-depleted T cells, or PBMCs; the material itself was cDNA or gDNA.

V lost 3 bases, J lost 3 bases, and 6 bases lay in between. The germline CDR1 and CDR2 sequences are SGHAT and FQDESV (reference sequence). This CDR3 has 13 residues. The repertoire was sequenced with immunoSEQ multiplex PCR; TCRdb's copy has only in-frame clones and lacks some. The sample contains around 100,000 clones, over 75% of which appear only once. The chain recombines TRBV11-1 with TRBJ1-5; D not resolved. The source is a human donor in a cohort sampled during active or convalescent COVID-19. Sequencing was carried out using peripheral blood. The CDR3, as DNA: TGTGCCAGCAGCTTCAGTAACAATCAGCCCCAGCATTTT. Protein product: CASSFSNNQPQHF.